The 2 T cell receptor beta chains below all came from one sample that was sequenced in a study of cytotoxic CD8 clonotypes in ibrutinib-treated CLL. This table comes from immunoSEQ multiplex PCR, and its TCRdb copy is limited to in-frame clones, with some not included. This table has fewer than 100,000 clones, roughly 80% appearing once. The starting material was PBMCs, obtained after 12 months of ibrutinib treatment. The receptors shown here come from a human donor with chronic lymphocytic leukemia.

The V call is TRBV5-5, the J call TRBJ1-2, with TRBD1 as a possible D gene (5 bases). This CDR3 has 14 residues. V shed 2 bases and J shed 8 bases, with 16 bases lying between them. Germline V gene data show CDR1 as SGHKS and CDR2 as YYEKEE (reference sequence). CDR3 nucleotide sequence: TGTGCCAGCAGCTTAGGACCTTCGGGGGAGGGCTACACCTTC. Translated, it gives CASSLGPSGEGYTF.

This sequence joins TRBV2 and TRBJ1-4; D is unresolved. The germline V and J ends were trimmed by 5 bases and 10 bases, with 14 bases remaining between them. Looked up from germline, CDR1 is SNHLY and CDR2 is FYNNEI. The CDR3 runs 13 residues. CDR3 amino acids: CASSPGPVGKLFF. The CDR3 bases are TGTGCCAGCAGTCCGGGCCCGGTGGGAAAACTGTTTTTT.